A selection of T cell receptor beta chains follows, all from one sample in a study of Ad26.COV2.S vaccination and SARS-CoV-2 variants. Some clones are missing from TCRdb's copy, which holds only in-frame ones; the method was immunoSEQ multiplex PCR. The sample holds 97,000 or so clones, around three quarters seen once. Material: peripheral blood, obtained after recovery from COVID-19. The receptors were sampled from a human donor who had recovered from COVID-19. The CDR3 runs from the conserved cysteine through the conserved F or W. A D gene is named only where the DNA matches it firmly. A row's size may be missing; if present it is once, few, many or a size class.

J gene,D gene,V gene,clone size,CDR3 DNA,CDR3 protein
TRBJ1-6,NA,TRBV6-5,NA,TGTGCCAGCAGATCCGACAGGTCCCATTCACCCCTCCACTTT,CASRSDRSHSPLHF
TRBJ1-6,NA,TRBV7-3,NA,TGTGCCAGCAGGTTGCCCGCCGAGCGCGGCTCACCCCTCCACTTT,CASRLPAERGSPLHF
TRBJ1-4,TRBD1,TRBV2,once,TGTGCCAGCAGTGAATTAGGGACAGGGTCTGAAAAACTGTTTTTT,CASSELGTGSEKLFF
TRBJ2-5,TRBD2,TRBV5-1,NA,TGCGCCAGCAGGGCCGAGGGACTAGGGGTAGAGACCCAGTACTTC,CASRAEGLGVETQYF
TRBJ1-3,NA,TRBV7-9,NA,TGTGCCAGCAGCTTAGACCGCTCTGGAAACACCATATATTTT,CASSLDRSGNTIYF
TRBJ1-1,TRBD1,TRBV3-1/TRBV3-2,NA,TGTGCCAGCAGCCAAGGATCGACAGGGGGCACTGAAGCTTTCTTT,CASSQGSTGGTEAFF
TRBJ1-5,NA,TRBV7-6,NA,TGTGCCAGCAGCACCGCCCTGGGGCAGCCCCAGCATTTT,CASSTALGQPQHF
TRBJ1-1,NA,TRBV15,NA,TGTGCCACCAGCAGAGTACGTAGCCTCTTGAACACTGAAGCTTTCTTT,CATSRVRSLLNTEAFF
TRBJ1-1,NA,TRBV5-1,NA,TGCGCCAGCAGCCCACCGTCAGGGAACACTGAAGCTTTCTTT,CASSPPSGNTEAFF
TRBJ2-1,NA,TRBV3-1/TRBV3-2,NA,TGTGCCAGCAGAACTAACAATGAGCAGTTCTTC,CASRTNNEQFF
TRBJ1-2,NA,TRBV5-1,NA,TGCGCCAGCAGCCGAGAAGCAAACTATGGCTACACCTTC,CASSREANYGYTF